The T cell receptor (beta chain) described here comes from a study of T cells expressing NK-cell markers. The overall study: Sorted CD3+CD56+NKG2C+, CD3+CD56+NKG2C- and CD3+CD56-NKG2C+ T-cell subsets were beta-chain profiled.

From the 5' RACE reads, TCRdb lists one entry per CDR3 protein and no DNA. The listing contains under 600,000 distinct CDR3 sequences. This receptor was taken from a woman in her forties or fifties in good health. Input material: blood T cells: a sorted CD56 or NKG2C T cell subset, CD4+ or CD8+ T cells, or bulk PBMC T cells (not recorded which).

The CDR3 loop reads CASSVGGGSLGDTQYF. The chain uses TRBV9 and TRBJ2-3; with no DNA, the TCRdb D assignment of TRBD1 cannot be verified. The CDR3 runs to 16 residues. CDR1 SGDLS and CDR2 YYNGEE come from the germline V gene.